This TCR beta chain was captured by sequencing in a study of shared clonotypes between healthy human individuals. Whole-study results and caveats: Among several donors, about 4.6% of naive CD4 clonotypes were found in common.

Comment on this clone: Its antigen is currently unknown. Other DNA variants within this sample encode the same CDR3.

A deep-level run was used for the assay. Profiled with immunoSEQ multiplex PCR; TCRdb holds only in-frame clones, not every one. This repertoire shows about 2.4 million clones, more than 90% found once; its top ten account for 0.11% to 0.15%. This receptor was obtained from a man between 18 and 29 years old in good health. The sequencing input was naive CD4+ T cells sorted from blood. Subset here: CD45RA+ positively selected.

The CDR3 DNA sequence: TGTGCCAGCAGCTTAATAACAGGGTCGACAGATACGCAGTATTTT. Translating gives CASSLITGSTDTQYF. This chain links TRBV7-9 with TRBJ2-3, with D possibly matching TRBD1 (6 bases). The germline V and J ends were trimmed by 2 bases and 3 bases, with 12 bases remaining between them. This CDR3 has 15 amino acids. Germline lookup yields CDR1 SEHNR and CDR2 FQNEAQ (reference sequence).